This TCR beta chain stems from a study of T-cell reconstitution after alpha-beta-depleted transplantation in children. The CDR3 loop spans 11 amino acids. Germline loops: CDR1 MNHEY, CDR2 SMNVEV (reference sequence). With 8 bases removed from V and 5 bases from J, the gap between germline ends came to 10 bases. This clonotype was counted many times. Unique molecular identifiers featured in how the TCRbeta library was prepared. Each CDR3 protein is one row after TCRdb ran MiXCR on the PCR reads. This repertoire shows hundreds of thousands of distinct CDR3 sequences, 8% to 9.5% found once; its top ten account for 5.5% to 8%.

V usage is TRBV27 and J usage is TRBJ2-7; a weak D match, TRBD2 (6 bases). The origin of this receptor is a human donor who donated a stem cell graft to a child with acute lymphoblastic leukemia. This specimen consisted of PBMCs from the stem cell graft donor, obtained from the stem cell graft. The CDR3 DNA follows: TGTGCCAGCTTCGGGGGAGACGAGCAGTACTTC. Its translation is CASFGGDEQYF.